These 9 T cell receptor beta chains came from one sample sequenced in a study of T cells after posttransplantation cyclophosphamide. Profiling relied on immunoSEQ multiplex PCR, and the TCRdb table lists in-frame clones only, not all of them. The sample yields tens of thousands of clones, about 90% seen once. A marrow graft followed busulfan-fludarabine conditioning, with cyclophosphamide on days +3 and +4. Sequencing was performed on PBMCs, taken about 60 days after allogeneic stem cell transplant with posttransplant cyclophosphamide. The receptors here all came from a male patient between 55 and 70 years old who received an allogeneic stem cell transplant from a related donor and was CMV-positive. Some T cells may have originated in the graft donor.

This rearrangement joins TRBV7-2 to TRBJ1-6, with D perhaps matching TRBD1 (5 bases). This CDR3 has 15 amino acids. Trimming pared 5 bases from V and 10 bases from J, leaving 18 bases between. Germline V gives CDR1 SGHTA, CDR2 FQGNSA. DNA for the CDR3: TGTGCCAGCAGCCCGCCGGGAGGGGAGGACTCACCCCTCCACTTT. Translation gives CASSPPGGEDSPLHF.

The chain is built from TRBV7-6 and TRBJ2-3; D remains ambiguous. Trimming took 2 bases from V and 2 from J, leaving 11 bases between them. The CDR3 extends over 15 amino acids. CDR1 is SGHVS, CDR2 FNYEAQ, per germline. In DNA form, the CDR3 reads TGTGCCAGCAGCTTATTTGACTTTCACACAGATACGCAGTATTTT. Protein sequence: CASSLFDFHTDTQYF. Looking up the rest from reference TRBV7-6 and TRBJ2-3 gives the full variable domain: GAGVSQSPRYKVTKRGQDVALRCDPISGHVSLYWYRQALGQGPEFLTYFNYEAQQDKSGLPNDRFSAERPEGSISTLTIQRTEQRDSAMYRCASSLFDFHTDTQYFGPGTRLTVL.

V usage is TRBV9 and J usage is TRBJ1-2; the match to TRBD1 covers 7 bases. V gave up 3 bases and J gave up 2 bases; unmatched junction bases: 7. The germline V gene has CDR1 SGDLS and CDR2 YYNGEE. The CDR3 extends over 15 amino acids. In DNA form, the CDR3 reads TGTGCCAGCAGCGCCCGACAGGGCCTAAACTATGGCTACACCTTC. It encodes CASSARQGLNYGYTF. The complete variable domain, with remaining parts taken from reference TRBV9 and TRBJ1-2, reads DSGVTQTPKHLITATGQRVTLRCSPRSGDLSVYWYQQSLDQGLQFLIQYYNGEERAKGNILERFSAQQFPDLHSELNLSSLELGDSALYFCASSARQGLNYGYTFGSGTRLTVV.

For the CDR3, the DNA is TGTGCCAGCAAGCGCGGTAACTATGGCTACACCTTC. This gives the protein CASKRGNYGYTF. The V gene is TRBV6-1, the J gene TRBJ1-2; D is unclear. Germline V CDR1 and CDR2: MNHNS, SASEGT. Between the trimmed V and J ends, which lost 7 bases and 1 base, there was a span of 7 bases. This CDR3 contains 12 residues.

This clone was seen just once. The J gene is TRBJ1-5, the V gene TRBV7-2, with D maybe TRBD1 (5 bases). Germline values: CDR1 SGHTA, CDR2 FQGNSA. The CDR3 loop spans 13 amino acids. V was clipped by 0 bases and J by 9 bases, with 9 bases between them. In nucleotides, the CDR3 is TGTGCCAGCAGCTTAGCTGGGCAGGGGCCCCAGCATTTT. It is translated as CASSLAGQGPQHF.

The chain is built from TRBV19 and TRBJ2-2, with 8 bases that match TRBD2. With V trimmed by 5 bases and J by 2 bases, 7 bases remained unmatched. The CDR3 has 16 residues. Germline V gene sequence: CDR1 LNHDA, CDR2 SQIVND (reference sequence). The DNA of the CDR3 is TGTGCCAGTAGTTGGAGCGGGGGACCAAACACCGGGGAGCTGTTTTTT. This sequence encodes CASSWSGGPNTGELFF.

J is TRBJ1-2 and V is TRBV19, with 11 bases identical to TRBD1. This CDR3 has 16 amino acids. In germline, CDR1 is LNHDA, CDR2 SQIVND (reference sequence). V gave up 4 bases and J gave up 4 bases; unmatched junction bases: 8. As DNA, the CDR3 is TGTGCCAGTAGTACCCACCCGGGACAGGGGGTCTATGGCTACACCTTC. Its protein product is CASSTHPGQGVYGYTF. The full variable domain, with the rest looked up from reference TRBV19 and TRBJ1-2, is DGGITQSPKYLFRKEGQNVTLSCEQNLNHDAMYWYRQDPGQGLRLIYYSQIVNDFQKGDIAEGYSVSREKKESFPLTVTSAQKNPTAFYLCASSTHPGQGVYGYTFGSGTRLTVV.

This chain's CDR3 is CASSRTGGLGLDEQFF. The CDR3 DNA reads as TGTGCCAGCAGCCGGACAGGGGGCCTCGGCCTCGATGAGCAGTTCTTC. V gene TRBV14 combines with J gene TRBJ2-1, with 11 bases matching TRBD1. Germline-derived CDR1 and CDR2 are SGHDN and FVKESK. V shed 4 bases and J 8 bases; nucleotides not matched to a gene: 10. The CDR3 extends over 16 amino acids.

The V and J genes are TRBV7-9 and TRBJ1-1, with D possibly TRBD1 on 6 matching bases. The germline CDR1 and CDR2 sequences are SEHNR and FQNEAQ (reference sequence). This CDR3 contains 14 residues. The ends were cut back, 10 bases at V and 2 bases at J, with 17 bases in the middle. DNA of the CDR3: TGTGCCATCCCCCGACAGGCTGATAACACTGAAGCTTTCTTT. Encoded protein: CAIPRQADNTEAFF.